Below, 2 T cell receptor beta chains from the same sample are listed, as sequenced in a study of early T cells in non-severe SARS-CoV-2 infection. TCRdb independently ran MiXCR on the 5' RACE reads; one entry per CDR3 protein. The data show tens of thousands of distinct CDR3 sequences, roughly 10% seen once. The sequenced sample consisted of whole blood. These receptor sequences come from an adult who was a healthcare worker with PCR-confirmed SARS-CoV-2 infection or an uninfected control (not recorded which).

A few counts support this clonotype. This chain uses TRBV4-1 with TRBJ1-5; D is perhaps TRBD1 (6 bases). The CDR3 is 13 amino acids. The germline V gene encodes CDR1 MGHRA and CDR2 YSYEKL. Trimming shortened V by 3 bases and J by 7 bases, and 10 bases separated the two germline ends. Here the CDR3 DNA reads TGCGCCAGCAGCCAGGGGGCTCAGCAGCCCCAGCATTTT. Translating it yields CASSQGAQQPQHF.

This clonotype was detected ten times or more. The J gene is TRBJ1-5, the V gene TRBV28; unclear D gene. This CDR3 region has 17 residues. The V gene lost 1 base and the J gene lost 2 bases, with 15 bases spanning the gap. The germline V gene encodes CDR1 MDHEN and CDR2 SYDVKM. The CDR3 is CASSLLGREGGNQPQHF. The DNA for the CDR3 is TGTGCCAGCAGTTTATTGGGTAGGGAAGGCGGCAATCAGCCCCAGCATTTT.